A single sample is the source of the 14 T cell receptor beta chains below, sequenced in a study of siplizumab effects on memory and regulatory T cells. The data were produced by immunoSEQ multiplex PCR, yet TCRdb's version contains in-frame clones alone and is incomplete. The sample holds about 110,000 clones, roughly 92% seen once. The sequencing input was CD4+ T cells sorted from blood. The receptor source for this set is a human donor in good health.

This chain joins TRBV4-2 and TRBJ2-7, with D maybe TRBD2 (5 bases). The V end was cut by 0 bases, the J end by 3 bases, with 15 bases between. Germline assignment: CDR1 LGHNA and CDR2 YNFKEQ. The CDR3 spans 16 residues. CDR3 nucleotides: TGTGCCAGCAGCCAAGAGGATAGAGCGGAGTACTACGAGCAGTACTTC. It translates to CASSQEDRAEYYEQYF.

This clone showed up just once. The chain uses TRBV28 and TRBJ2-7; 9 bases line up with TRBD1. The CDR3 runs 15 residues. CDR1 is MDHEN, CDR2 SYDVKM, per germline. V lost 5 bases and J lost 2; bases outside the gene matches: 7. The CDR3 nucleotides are TGTGCCAGCAGTATACCGGGACAGGGAGCCTACGAGCAGTACTTC. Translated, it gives CASSIPGQGAYEQYF.

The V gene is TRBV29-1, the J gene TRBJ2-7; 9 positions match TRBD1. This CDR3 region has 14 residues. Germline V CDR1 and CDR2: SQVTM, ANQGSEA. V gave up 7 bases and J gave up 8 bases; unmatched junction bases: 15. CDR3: CSAASGTGSGKQYF. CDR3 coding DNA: TGCAGCGCCGCGTCCGGGACAGGGAGTGGGAAGCAGTACTTC.

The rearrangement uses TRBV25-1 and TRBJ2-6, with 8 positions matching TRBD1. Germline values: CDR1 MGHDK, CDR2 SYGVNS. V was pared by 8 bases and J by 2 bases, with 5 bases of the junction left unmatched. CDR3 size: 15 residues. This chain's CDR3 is CASLRQGPGANVLTF. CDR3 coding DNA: TGTGCCAGCCTAAGACAGGGGCCTGGGGCCAACGTCCTGACTTTC. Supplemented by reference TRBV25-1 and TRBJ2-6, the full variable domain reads EADIYQTPRYLVIGTGKKITLECSQTMGHDKMYWYQQDPGMELHLIHYSYGVNSTEKGDLSSESTVSRIRTEHFPLTLESARPSHTSQYLCASLRQGPGANVLTFGAGSRLTVL.

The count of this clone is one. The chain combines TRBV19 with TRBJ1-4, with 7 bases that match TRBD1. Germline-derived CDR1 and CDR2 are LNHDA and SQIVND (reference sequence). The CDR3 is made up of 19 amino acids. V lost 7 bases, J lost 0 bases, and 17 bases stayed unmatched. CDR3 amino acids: CASTVWDRARTATNEKLFF. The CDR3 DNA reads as TGTGCCAGTACCGTGTGGGACAGAGCCCGGACAGCAACTAATGAAAAACTGTTTTTT.

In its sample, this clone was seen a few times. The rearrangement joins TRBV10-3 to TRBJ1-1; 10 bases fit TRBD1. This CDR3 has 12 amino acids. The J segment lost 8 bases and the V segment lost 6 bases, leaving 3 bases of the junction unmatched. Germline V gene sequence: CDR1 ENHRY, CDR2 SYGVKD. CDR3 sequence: CAISETGGEAFF. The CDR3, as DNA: TGTGCCATCAGCGAGACAGGGGGCGAAGCTTTCTTT.

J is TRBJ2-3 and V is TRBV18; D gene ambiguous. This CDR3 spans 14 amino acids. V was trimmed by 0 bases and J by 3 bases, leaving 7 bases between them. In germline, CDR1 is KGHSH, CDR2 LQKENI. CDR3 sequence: CASSPPEGTDTQYF. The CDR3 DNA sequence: TGTGCCAGCTCACCACCGGAAGGGACAGATACGCAGTATTTT.

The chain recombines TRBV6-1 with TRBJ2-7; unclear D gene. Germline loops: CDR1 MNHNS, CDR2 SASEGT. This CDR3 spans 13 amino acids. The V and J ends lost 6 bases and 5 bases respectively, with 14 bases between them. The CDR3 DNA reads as TGTGCCAGCAGGAGCCCGAAGGTCCACGAGCAGTACTTC. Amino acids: CASRSPKVHEQYF.

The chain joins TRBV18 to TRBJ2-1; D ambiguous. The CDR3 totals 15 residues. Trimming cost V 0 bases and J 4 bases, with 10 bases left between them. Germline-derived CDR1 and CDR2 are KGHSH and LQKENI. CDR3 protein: CASSPPGRGYNEQFF. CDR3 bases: TGTGCCAGCTCACCACCGGGCAGAGGATACAATGAGCAGTTCTTC.

CDR3 nucleotide sequence: TGTGCCAGCTCACCCGGACAGTTATTCGAGCAGTACTTC. It yields the protein CASSPGQLFEQYF. This sequence joins TRBV18 and TRBJ2-7; D might be TRBD1 (6 bases). Germline CDR1 and CDR2: KGHSH and LQKENI. V was trimmed by 3 bases and J by 6 bases, leaving 12 bases between them. The CDR3 consists of 13 residues.

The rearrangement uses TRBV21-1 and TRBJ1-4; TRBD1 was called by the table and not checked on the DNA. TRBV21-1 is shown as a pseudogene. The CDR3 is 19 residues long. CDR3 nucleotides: TGTGCCAGCAGCACTCGTCCCGGGACATTTTCTGCAACTAATGAAAAACTGTTTTTT. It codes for CASSTRPGTFSATNEKLFF.

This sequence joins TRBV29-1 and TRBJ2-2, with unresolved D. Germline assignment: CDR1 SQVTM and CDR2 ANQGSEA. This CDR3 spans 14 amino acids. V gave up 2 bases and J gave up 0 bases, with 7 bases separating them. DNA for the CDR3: TGCAGCGTTGAATCGCGCACGAACACCGGGGAGCTGTTTTTT. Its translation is CSVESRTNTGELFF.

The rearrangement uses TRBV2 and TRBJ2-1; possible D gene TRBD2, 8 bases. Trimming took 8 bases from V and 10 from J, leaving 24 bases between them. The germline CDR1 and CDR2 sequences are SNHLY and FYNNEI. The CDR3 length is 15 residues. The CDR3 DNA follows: TGTGCCAGCGGGCGGCAGGGGGGACTAGTGAGGGAGCAGTTCTTC. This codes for CASGRQGGLVREQFF.

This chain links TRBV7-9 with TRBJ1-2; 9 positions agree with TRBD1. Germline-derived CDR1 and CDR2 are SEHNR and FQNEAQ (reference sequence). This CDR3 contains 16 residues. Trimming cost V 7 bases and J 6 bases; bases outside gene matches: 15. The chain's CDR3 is CASMIQGVDRGNGYTF. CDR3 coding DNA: TGTGCCAGCATGATCCAAGGGGTTGACAGGGGGAATGGCTACACCTTC.